This is a list of T cell receptor beta chains from one sample in a study of blood T cell repertoires in COVID-19. Using immunoSEQ multiplex PCR, the repertoire was profiled, and TCRdb retains in-frame clones only, with some absent. The profile shows 50,000 to 65,000 clones, roughly 79% of them singletons. The sequenced material came from peripheral blood. The receptors shown here come from a woman in her fifties or sixties with acute or convalescent COVID-19. The CDR3 runs from the conserved cysteine through the conserved F or W. The order of the fields is V gene, clone size, J gene, CDR3 length, CDR3 protein. Clone size is shown for a subset of rows, as once, few, many or a class of expanded clone.

v_gene: TRBV10-3
abundance: once
j_gene: TRBJ1-2
len: 15
CDR3aa: CAIKAGTALLYGYTF

v_gene: TRBV3-1/TRBV3-2
abundance: .
j_gene: TRBJ2-7
len: 15
CDR3aa: CASSLPGLAGYEQYF

v_gene: TRBV11-2
abundance: .
j_gene: TRBJ2-2
len: 17
CDR3aa: CASSLRTSGMNTGELFF

v_gene: TRBV30
abundance: .
j_gene: TRBJ2-7
len: 13
CDR3aa: CAWSGDISYEQYF

v_gene: TRBV5-4
abundance: .
j_gene: TRBJ1-1
len: 15
CDR3aa: CASSLGGREDTEAFF

v_gene: TRBV24-1
abundance: few
j_gene: TRBJ2-2
len: 13
CDR3aa: CATTSVNTGELFF

v_gene: TRBV7-9
abundance: .
j_gene: TRBJ2-1
len: 12
CDR3aa: CASSLNINEQFF

v_gene: TRBV15
abundance: .
j_gene: TRBJ2-3
len: 15
CDR3aa: CATSRGTGGTDTQYF

v_gene: TRBV9
abundance: .
j_gene: TRBJ1-3
len: 16
CDR3aa: CASSVVGQGVGNTIYF

v_gene: TRBV7-8
abundance: .
j_gene: TRBJ1-5
len: 15
CDR3aa: CASSLAGQANQPQHF

v_gene: TRBV5-1
abundance: once
j_gene: TRBJ1-1
len: 17
CDR3aa: CASSLSWTGGLNTEAFF

v_gene: TRBV13
abundance: .
j_gene: TRBJ2-7
len: 13
CDR3aa: CASSLVDAKEQYF

v_gene: TRBV18
abundance: .
j_gene: TRBJ2-5
len: 14
CDR3aa: CASSPGHNQESQYF

v_gene: TRBV9
abundance: .
j_gene: TRBJ2-5
len: 15
CDR3aa: CASSSSTGGQETQYF

v_gene: TRBV5-1
abundance: .
j_gene: TRBJ1-1
len: 14
CDR3aa: CASSLVDRNTEAFF

v_gene: TRBV5-1
abundance: .
j_gene: TRBJ2-1
len: 12
CDR3aa: CASSPPDNEQFF

v_gene: TRBV3-1/TRBV3-2
abundance: .
j_gene: TRBJ1-2
len: 15
CDR3aa: CASSQDWGTGNDYTF

v_gene: TRBV6-1
abundance: .
j_gene: TRBJ2-7
len: 13
CDR3aa: CASSWDTLGEQYF

v_gene: TRBV5-1
abundance: .
j_gene: TRBJ2-1
len: 16
CDR3aa: CASSLAPTGARNEQFF

v_gene: TRBV7-9
abundance: few
j_gene: TRBJ1-1
len: 15
CDR3aa: CASSSPLQGSDEAFF

v_gene: TRBV28
abundance: .
j_gene: TRBJ1-2
len: 13
CDR3aa: CASSSGRGHGYTF

v_gene: TRBV28
abundance: .
j_gene: TRBJ1-5
len: 15
CDR3aa: CASNLAALGNQPQHF

v_gene: TRBV7-9
abundance: .
j_gene: TRBJ1-1
len: 13
CDR3aa: CASSLDRGTEAFF

v_gene: TRBV12-5
abundance: .
j_gene: TRBJ2-3
len: 16
CDR3aa: CASASGKAGGQDTQYF

v_gene: TRBV30
abundance: .
j_gene: TRBJ2-2
len: 14
CDR3aa: CARGTGRYTGELFF

v_gene: TRBV4-1
abundance: .
j_gene: TRBJ1-3
len: 12
CDR3aa: CASSQAGNTIYF

v_gene: TRBV18
abundance: .
j_gene: TRBJ2-5
len: 14
CDR3aa: CASSPQGGVQTQYF

v_gene: TRBV4-1
abundance: .
j_gene: TRBJ1-5
len: 17
CDR3aa: CASSQQAGQGTAQPQHF

v_gene: TRBV6-6
abundance: .
j_gene: TRBJ2-2
len: 15
CDR3aa: CATSFLAGYTGELFF

v_gene: TRBV7-9
abundance: few
j_gene: TRBJ1-1
len: 13
CDR3aa: CASRRPENTEAFF

v_gene: TRBV24-1
abundance: .
j_gene: TRBJ2-5
len: 15
CDR3aa: CATSDPRSTGETQYF

v_gene: TRBV6-5
abundance: .
j_gene: TRBJ1-2
len: 14
CDR3aa: CASSYSRTVPVYTF

v_gene: TRBV6-5
abundance: few
j_gene: TRBJ1-4
len: 13
CDR3aa: CASSLLGGEKLFF

v_gene: TRBV2
abundance: .
j_gene: TRBJ2-3
len: 15
CDR3aa: CASTREGASTDTQYF

v_gene: TRBV5-5
abundance: .
j_gene: TRBJ1-5
len: 17
CDR3aa: CASSRTFGTGDDQPQHF

v_gene: TRBV10-3
abundance: .
j_gene: TRBJ2-1
len: 16
CDR3aa: CAISGGASGTNNEQFF

v_gene: TRBV10-3
abundance: .
j_gene: TRBJ1-2
len: 16
CDR3aa: CAISLGTGGRLSPYTF

v_gene: TRBV12-3/TRBV12-4
abundance: .
j_gene: TRBJ2-5
len: 13
CDR3aa: CASSRGMAETQYF

v_gene: TRBV19
abundance: .
j_gene: TRBJ2-3
len: 15
CDR3aa: CATRGTSVSTDTQYF

v_gene: TRBV6-5
abundance: .
j_gene: TRBJ1-5
len: 14
CDR3aa: CASSRGSRNQPQHF

v_gene: TRBV27
abundance: few
j_gene: TRBJ1-4
len: 14
CDR3aa: CASSSGTGFEKLFF

v_gene: TRBV27
abundance: .
j_gene: TRBJ1-5
len: 15
CDR3aa: CASSGGVVYGQPQHF

v_gene: TRBV12-3/TRBV12-4
abundance: .
j_gene: TRBJ1-2
len: 13
CDR3aa: CASRTTGAGGYTF

v_gene: TRBV2
abundance: .
j_gene: TRBJ2-5
len: 15
CDR3aa: CASSGPGLTKETQYF

v_gene: TRBV30
abundance: few
j_gene: TRBJ1-3
len: 13
CDR3aa: CAWSVYSGNTIYF

v_gene: TRBV2
abundance: .
j_gene: TRBJ1-2
len: 14
CDR3aa: CASSEWEGNYGYTF

v_gene: TRBV11-2
abundance: .
j_gene: TRBJ2-1
len: 17
CDR3aa: CASSLAPTSGGAGEQFF

v_gene: TRBV6-1
abundance: .
j_gene: TRBJ1-3
len: 17
CDR3aa: CASSAPRTGGRGNTIYF

v_gene: TRBV4-1
abundance: .
j_gene: TRBJ1-1
len: 16
CDR3aa: CASSPRLPNGNTEAFF

v_gene: TRBV3-1/TRBV3-2
abundance: once
j_gene: TRBJ2-5
len: 13
CDR3aa: CASSHGQQETQYF

v_gene: TRBV20-1
abundance: .
j_gene: TRBJ1-2
len: 11
CDR3aa: CSAIVGYGYTF

v_gene: TRBV2
abundance: once
j_gene: TRBJ1-1
len: 15
CDR3aa: CASRPTGGRNTEAFF

v_gene: TRBV29-1
abundance: .
j_gene: TRBJ2-7
len: 12
CDR3aa: CSAGTGSYEQYF

v_gene: TRBV27
abundance: .
j_gene: TRBJ2-6
len: 14
CDR3aa: CASSSFSGANVLTF

v_gene: TRBV5-6
abundance: .
j_gene: TRBJ2-1
len: 16
CDR3aa: CASSSIQINSYNEQFF

v_gene: TRBV5-1
abundance: .
j_gene: TRBJ1-3
len: 15
CDR3aa: CASSLDRGAGNTIYF

v_gene: TRBV19
abundance: .
j_gene: TRBJ2-5
len: 13
CDR3aa: CASSILAWETQYF

v_gene: TRBV24-1
abundance: few
j_gene: TRBJ2-3
len: 15
CDR3aa: CATSTRTGGADTQYF